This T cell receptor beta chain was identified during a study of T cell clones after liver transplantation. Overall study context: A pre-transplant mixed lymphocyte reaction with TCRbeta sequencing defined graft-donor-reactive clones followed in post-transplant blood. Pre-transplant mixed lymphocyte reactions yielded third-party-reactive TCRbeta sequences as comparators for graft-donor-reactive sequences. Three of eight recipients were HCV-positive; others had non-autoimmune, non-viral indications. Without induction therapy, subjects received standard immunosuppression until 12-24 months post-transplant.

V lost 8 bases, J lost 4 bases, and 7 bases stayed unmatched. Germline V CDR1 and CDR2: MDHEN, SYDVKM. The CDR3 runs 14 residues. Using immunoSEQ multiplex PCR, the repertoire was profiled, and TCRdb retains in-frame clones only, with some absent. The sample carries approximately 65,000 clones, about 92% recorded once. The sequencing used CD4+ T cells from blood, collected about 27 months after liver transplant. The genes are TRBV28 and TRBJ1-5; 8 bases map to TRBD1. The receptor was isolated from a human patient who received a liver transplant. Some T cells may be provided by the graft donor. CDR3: CASLDGQGNQPQHF. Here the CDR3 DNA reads TGTGCCAGCCTGGATGGACAGGGAAATCAGCCCCAGCATTTT.